This TCR beta chain was sequenced during a study of beta chain features in type 1 diabetes. Whole-study context: The patient and healthy donor groups were comparable for age, gender and cell yields.

Expressed TCRB transcripts were sequenced because the entire RNA isolate underwent reverse transcription. Clones were read by immunoSEQ multiplex PCR, and TCRdb kept only the in-frame ones, dropping some. The sample has 400,000 to 500,000 clones; approximately 14% are singletons. Regarding the study as a whole: No resolution was reached here on whether HLA type influences TCRB rearrangement. In every one of the four CD4+ subsets, TCRB CDR3s were moderately but significantly shorter in Type 1 diabetes patients. Within patients, naive, central memory and Treg TCRB repertoires seemed more similar than within healthy donors.

Points on this clone: Its antigen is unidentified.

The sample comprised naive CD4+ T cells from blood. This receptor was identified in a young man in good health.

This chain's CDR3 is CATSGPDRVNQPQHF. CDR3 sequence (DNA): TGTGCCACCAGCGGACCGGACAGGGTTAATCAGCCCCAGCATTTT. This chain joins TRBV15 and TRBJ1-5; 8 bases agree with TRBD1. V trimming: 5 bases; J trimming: 4 bases; junction bases outside the gene matches: 7. CDR1 is LNHNV, CDR2 YYDKDF, per germline (reference sequence). This CDR3 comprises 15 residues.